The 28 T cell receptor beta chains reported below all come from one sample, sequenced in a study of blood T cell repertoires in COVID-19. Repertoires were generated with immunoSEQ multiplex PCR, while TCRdb's copy carries only in-frame clones and drops some. The table lists approximately 69,000 clones, 75% to 85% of them singletons. Sequences were obtained from peripheral blood. Receptors were obtained from a human donor in a cohort sampled during active COVID-19.

The V and J genes are TRBV5-8 and TRBJ2-3; tentative D call: TRBD2 (5 bases). Trimming removed 0 bases at V and 3 bases at J, with 8 bases between. This CDR3 region has 14 residues. Germline loops: CDR1 SGHTS, CDR2 YDEGEE. CDR3 sequence reads: CASSLVAGTDTQYF. In DNA form, the CDR3 reads TGTGCCAGCAGCTTGGTTGCGGGTACAGATACGCAGTATTTT.

V usage is TRBV28 and J usage is TRBJ2-7; 7 nucleotides match TRBD2. Germline lookup yields CDR1 MDHEN and CDR2 SYDVKM. Trimming at V came to 3 bases and at J to 0 bases, leaving 5 bases not matched to a gene. This CDR3 has 15 amino acids. The CDR3 DNA follows: TGTGCCAGCAGTTTGCTAGCGGTCTCCTCCTACGAGCAGTACTTC. As protein: CASSLLAVSSYEQYF.

The J gene is TRBJ1-3, the V gene TRBV28; D uncertain. The CDR3 contains 13 residues. The germline CDR1 and CDR2 sequences are MDHEN and SYDVKM. Trimming shortened V by 5 bases and J by 0 bases, and 5 bases separated the two germline ends. The CDR3 region is CASSPNSGNTIYF. In nucleotides, the CDR3 is TGTGCCAGCAGTCCAAACTCTGGAAACACCATATATTTT.

This chain uses TRBV2 with TRBJ1-1, with D unresolved. The CDR3 consists of 15 residues. Deletions cut 0 bases from V and 5 bases from J, with 13 bases between. The germline V gene has CDR1 SNHLY and CDR2 FYNNEI. The CDR3 bases are TGTGCCAGCAGTGAAGCGCGAATTATAAGTACTGAAGCTTTCTTT. Encoded protein: CASSEARIISTEAFF.

This clone appeared once. The chain links TRBV5-1 to TRBJ2-2; 8 nucleotides match TRBD1. This CDR3 comprises 14 residues. Trimming removed 4 bases from V and 4 bases from J; junction bases left unmatched: 3. CDR1 is SGHRS and CDR2 is YFSETQ in the germline V gene. In DNA, the CDR3 is TGCGCCAGCAGCCCGGACAGGGCCACCGGGGAGCTGTTTTTT. It codes for CASSPDRATGELFF.

This chain connects TRBV20-1 to TRBJ1-2; 10 positions match TRBD1. In germline, CDR1 is DFQATT, CDR2 SNEGSKA (reference sequence). V shed 3 bases and J 8 bases; nucleotides not matched to a gene: 12. The CDR3 has 15 amino acids. For the CDR3, the DNA is TGCAGTGCTAGTTCCAGACAGGGGGCATTAGAGGGCTACACCTTC. Its protein product is CSASSRQGALEGYTF.

The V call is TRBV5-1, the J call TRBJ2-7, with TRBD2 matching over 8 bases. The V gene's germline CDR1 is SGHRS and CDR2 YFSETQ. This CDR3 spans 15 amino acids. V gave up 0 bases and J gave up 4 bases; unmatched junction bases: 6. This chain's CDR3 is CASSLESGSWYEQYF. Written as DNA, the CDR3 is TGCGCCAGCAGCTTGGAAAGCGGGAGTTGGTACGAGCAGTACTTC.

This clone occurred once. V is TRBV19 and J is TRBJ1-5, with D tentatively TRBD1 (6 bases). Trimming stripped 2 bases from V and 5 bases from J, with 16 bases between. The CDR3 spans 16 residues. Germline lookup yields CDR1 LNHDA and CDR2 SQIVND (reference sequence). The CDR3 DNA reads TGTGCCAGTAGTATATACTACAGGGCGGGTGATCAGCCCCAGCATTTT. Residues: CASSIYYRAGDQPQHF.

V usage is TRBV18 and J usage is TRBJ1-5; TRBD1 matches 10 bases. Looked up from germline, CDR1 is KGHSH and CDR2 is LQKENI. Trimming took 5 bases from V and 5 from J; bases not matched to a gene: 3. The CDR3 extends over 14 amino acids. Written as DNA, the CDR3 is TGTGCCAGCTCAGGGACAGGGGAGGATCAGCCCCAGCATTTT. Its translation: CASSGTGEDQPQHF.

There are many counts of this clone. The rearrangement links TRBV9 to TRBJ2-1; TRBD2 is a possible D gene (5 bases). Trimming took 0 bases from V and 9 from J, leaving 19 bases between them. This CDR3 is 16 amino acids long. Germline V lookup: CDR1 SGDLS, CDR2 YYNGEE. This chain's CDR3 is CASSVASSQSRSEQFF. Written as DNA, the CDR3 is TGTGCCAGCAGCGTAGCCTCTAGCCAATCGCGGAGTGAGCAGTTCTTC. Filled out from reference TRBV9 and TRBJ2-1, the complete variable domain reads DSGVTQTPKHLITATGQRVTLRCSPRSGDLSVYWYQQSLDQGLQFLIQYYNGEERAKGNILERFSAQQFPDLHSELNLSSLELGDSALYFCASSVASSQSRSEQFFGPGTRLTVL.

This clone has a handful of counts. The CDR3 DNA is TGTGCCAGTAGTTATCTCGAGCAAGGGGAGCTGTTTTTT. Its protein product is CASSYLEQGELFF. The chain joins TRBV19 to TRBJ2-2, with D uncertain. Germline loops: CDR1 LNHDA, CDR2 SQIVND (reference sequence). This CDR3 is 13 amino acids long. V was trimmed by 5 bases and J by 8 bases, leaving 12 bases between them.

The CDR3 nucleotides read TGTGCCAGCAGCCCTAGTCATGCCGGGGCCAACGTCCTGACTTTC. Its translation is CASSPSHAGANVLTF. The chain employs TRBV3-1 (or the pseudogene TRBV3-2) and TRBJ2-6; D gene uncertain. Germline V lookup: CDR1 LGHDT, CDR2 YNNKEL (reference sequence). The CDR3 runs 15 residues. Trimming took 4 bases from V and 4 from J, leaving 11 bases between them.

V and J are TRBV24-1 and TRBJ2-1; D not resolved. CDR1 is KGHDR, CDR2 SFDVKD, per germline. The CDR3 sequence is 11 residues long. V was pared by 7 bases and J by 3 bases, with 3 bases between. CDR3: CATSNYNEQFF. CDR3 DNA sequence: TGTGCCACCAGCAACTACAATGAGCAGTTCTTC.

The rearrangement uses TRBV7-9 and TRBJ1-1, with unresolved D. V was trimmed by 2 bases and J by 1 base, leaving 5 bases between them. The CDR3 contains 13 residues. From germline, CDR1 is SEHNR and CDR2 FQNEAQ (reference sequence). The CDR3 loop reads CASSLRENTEAFF. The CDR3 nucleotides are TGTGCCAGCAGCTTACGGGAGAACACTGAAGCTTTCTTT.

This chain uses TRBV11-2 with TRBJ2-5; possible D gene TRBD1, 5 bases. CDR1 is SGHAT and CDR2 is FQNNGV in the germline V gene. V was pared by 0 bases and J by 10 bases, with 12 bases between. The CDR3 is made up of 13 amino acids. The CDR3 nucleotides read TGTGCCAGCAGCTTAGACAGGGCCAGAAGCCAGTACTTC. It encodes CASSLDRARSQYF.

V usage is TRBV4-1 and J usage is TRBJ1-2; D not certain. Trimming shortened V by 1 base and J by 4 bases, and 7 bases separated the two germline ends. The CDR3 is made up of 13 amino acids. Germline V gene lookup returns CDR1 MGHRA and CDR2 YSYEKL. Here the CDR3 DNA reads TGCGCCAGCAGCCAAGGTCGCGGCTATGGCTACACCTTC. This gives the protein CASSQGRGYGYTF.

The rearrangement links TRBV7-8 to TRBJ2-1, with 7 nucleotides matching TRBD2. CDR1 is SGHVS, CDR2 FQNEAQ, per germline. Trimming at V came to 6 bases and at J to 5 bases, leaving 4 bases not matched to a gene. This CDR3 spans 13 amino acids. The CDR3 loop reads CASSLSGNNEQFF. For the CDR3, the DNA is TGTGCCAGCAGTCTCAGCGGGAACAATGAGCAGTTCTTC.

The rearrangement uses TRBV28 and TRBJ1-1; tentative D call: TRBD1 (5 bases). The V end lost 1 base, the J end lost 1 base, and 7 bases lay between the germline ends. The CDR3 spans 14 residues. Germline V gives CDR1 MDHEN, CDR2 SYDVKM. The CDR3 sequence is CASSLSGQNTEAFF. The CDR3 DNA follows: TGTGCCAGCAGTTTATCAGGACAGAACACTGAAGCTTTCTTT.

This clone has a single count. The V call is TRBV6-5, the J call TRBJ2-7; 13 bases align to TRBD2. Germline trimming cut 4 bases from V and 4 bases from J; bases unmatched to any gene: 4. Germline CDR1 is MNHEY and CDR2 is SVGAGI. This CDR3 region has 15 residues. The DNA for the CDR3 is TGTGCCAGCAGTTTGACTAGCGGGAGGTCGTACGAGCAGTACTTC. Its translation is CASSLTSGRSYEQYF.

The chain uses TRBV12-3 or TRBV12-4 and TRBJ2-7; D call uncertain. The length of the CDR3 is 12 residues. Between the trimmed V and J ends, which lost 5 bases and 3 bases, there was a span of 8 bases. CDR3 DNA: TGTGCCAGCAGTCCGGGTTACTACGAGCAGTACTTC. Its translation is CASSPGYYEQYF.

This chain connects TRBV9 to TRBJ1-6, with D hard to call. Between the trimmed V and J ends, which lost 0 bases and 7 bases, there was a span of 11 bases. Germline V gives CDR1 SGDLS, CDR2 YYNGEE. CDR3 length equals 15 residues. The CDR3 DNA sequence: TGTGCCAGCAGCGTAGGGCTTATTCCGAATTCACCCCTCCACTTT. Residues: CASSVGLIPNSPLHF.

The rearrangement joins TRBV30 to TRBJ1-5; D remains ambiguous. CDR3 size: 14 residues. Germline-derived CDR1 and CDR2 are GTSNPN and SVGIG (reference sequence). Trimming left V 0 bases short and J 3 bases short, with 9 bases between. The CDR3 DNA reads as TGTGCCTGGAGTGTAGGAGGGATCAATCAGCCCCAGCATTTT. This sequence encodes CAWSVGGINQPQHF.

This chain joins TRBV12-3 or TRBV12-4 and TRBJ1-2, with D hard to call. The CDR3 runs to 12 residues. Trimming removed 4 bases at V and 2 bases at J, with 5 bases between. The CDR3 region is CASSSRNYGYTF. In DNA, the CDR3 is TGTGCCAGCAGTTCGAGAAACTATGGCTACACCTTC.

This rearrangement joins TRBV10-3 to TRBJ2-6, with 9 bases fitting TRBD1. The V gene's germline CDR1 is ENHRY and CDR2 SYGVKD. Germline trimming cut 6 bases from V and 0 bases from J; bases unmatched to any gene: 9. This CDR3 is 18 amino acids long. CDR3: CAIRAGTGSSSGANVLTF. The DNA for the CDR3 is TGTGCCATCAGGGCCGGGACAGGGTCGTCCTCTGGGGCCAACGTCCTGACTTTC.

This clone was counted between two and nine times. The J gene is TRBJ2-5, the V gene TRBV24-1; TRBD1 matches 9 bases. CDR1 is KGHDR and CDR2 is SFDVKD in the germline V gene. There are 17 residues in the CDR3. The J segment lost 7 bases and the V segment lost 3 bases, leaving 14 bases of the junction unmatched. The CDR3 here is CATSDPQPGQGQRTQYF. DNA for the CDR3: TGTGCCACCAGTGATCCCCAACCGGGACAGGGTCAACGGACCCAGTACTTC.

The V gene is TRBV7-2, the J gene TRBJ2-7; 7 bases match TRBD2. This CDR3 has 15 amino acids. The J segment lost 4 bases and the V segment lost 4 bases, leaving 10 bases of the junction unmatched. The V gene's germline CDR1 is SGHTA and CDR2 FQGNSA. The CDR3 spells CASSSRGAGWYEQYF. CDR3 nucleotide sequence: TGTGCCAGCAGCTCACGGGGAGCGGGATGGTACGAGCAGTACTTC.

J is TRBJ2-1 and V is TRBV5-1, with TRBD1 matching 7 bases. The CDR3 has 12 amino acids. After removal of 7 bases from V and 4 bases from J, the junction contained 2 bases not matched to a gene. The germline V gene has CDR1 SGHRS and CDR2 YFSETQ. CDR3 nucleotides: TGCGCCAGCCGGACAGGTTACAATGAGCAGTTCTTC. Its protein product is CASRTGYNEQFF.

The rearrangement uses TRBV28 and TRBJ2-7; 7 nucleotides match TRBD1. The CDR3 covers 15 residues. Germline trimming cut 6 bases from V and 0 bases from J; bases unmatched to any gene: 8. Germline CDR1 reads MDHEN; CDR2 reads SYDVKM. For the CDR3, the DNA is TGTGCCAGCAGCGAACCGGGACAGAGCTCCTACGAGCAGTACTTC. Its protein product is CASSEPGQSSYEQYF.